This T cell receptor (beta chain) stems from a study of beta chain features in type 1 diabetes. Expressed TCRB transcripts got sequenced, as all isolated RNA was reverse transcribed. Clones were read by immunoSEQ multiplex PCR, and TCRdb kept only the in-frame ones, dropping some. The profile covers 680,000 or so clones, with less than 20% appearing a single time and 0.07% to 0.095% taken by the ten largest. Broader study findings: Among patients, naive, central memory and Treg TCRB repertoires appeared more similar than among healthy donors.

A remark on this clone: Its antigen is undetermined.

The germline gives CDR1 MNHEY, CDR2 SMNVEV (reference sequence). Trimming took 6 bases from V and 9 from J; bases not matched to a gene: 9. CDR3 length: 15 residues. The chain links TRBV27 to TRBJ1-6; 9 bases are a match to TRBD1. The receptor was derived from a man between 18 and 35 years old in good health. Sequencing was done on a sample of naive CD4+ T cells from blood. In DNA form, the CDR3 reads TGTGCCAGCAGCCCTAGGGACAGGGAGCCTTCACCCCTCCACTTT. Its protein product is CASSPRDREPSPLHF.